This TCR beta chain was captured by sequencing in a study of metastatic and nonmetastatic thyroid tumors. For the study at large: For malignant and benign thyroid patients, tumor or nodule tissue and blood were the sources whose repertoires were compared.

This clone was picked up a small number of times. Other nucleotide sequences from this sample produce the same CDR3. Through MiXCR, TCRdb re-clonotyped the PCR reads. The table records some 93,000 clones, more than 9.5% of them present only once. Before thyroid surgery, none of the patients had received any treatment. This sequence was found in a female donor with papillary thyroid cancer or a benign thyroid nodule (not recorded which). Some clones in this sample may be carry-over from other donors' samples. Material: blood.

The chain's CDR3 is CASSPPPGGGYEQYF. In nucleotides, the CDR3 is TGTGCCAGCAGCCCCCCCCCTGGGGGTGGGTACGAGCAGTACTTC. This chain uses TRBV6-1 with TRBJ2-7; either TRBD1 or TRBD2 may fit D (5 bases each). This CDR3 region has 15 residues. Germline V gene data show CDR1 as MNHNS and CDR2 as SASEGT. V lost 6 bases and J 4 bases, leaving 19 bases between the germline ends.